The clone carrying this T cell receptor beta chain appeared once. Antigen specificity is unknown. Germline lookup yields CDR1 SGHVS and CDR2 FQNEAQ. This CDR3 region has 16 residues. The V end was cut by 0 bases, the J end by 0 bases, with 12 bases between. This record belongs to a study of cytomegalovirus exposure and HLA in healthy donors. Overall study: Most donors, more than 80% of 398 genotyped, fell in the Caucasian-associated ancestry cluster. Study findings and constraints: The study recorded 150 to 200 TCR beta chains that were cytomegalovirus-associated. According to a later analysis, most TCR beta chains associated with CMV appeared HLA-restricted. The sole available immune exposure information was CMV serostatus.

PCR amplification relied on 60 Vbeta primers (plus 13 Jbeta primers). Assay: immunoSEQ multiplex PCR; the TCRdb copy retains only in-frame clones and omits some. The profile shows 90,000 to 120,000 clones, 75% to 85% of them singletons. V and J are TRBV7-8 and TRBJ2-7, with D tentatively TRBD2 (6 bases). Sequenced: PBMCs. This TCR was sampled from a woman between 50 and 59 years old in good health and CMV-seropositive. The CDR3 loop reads CASSLAGGKYSYEQYF. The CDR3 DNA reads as TGTGCCAGCAGCTTAGCCGGGGGAAAGTACTCCTACGAGCAGTACTTC.